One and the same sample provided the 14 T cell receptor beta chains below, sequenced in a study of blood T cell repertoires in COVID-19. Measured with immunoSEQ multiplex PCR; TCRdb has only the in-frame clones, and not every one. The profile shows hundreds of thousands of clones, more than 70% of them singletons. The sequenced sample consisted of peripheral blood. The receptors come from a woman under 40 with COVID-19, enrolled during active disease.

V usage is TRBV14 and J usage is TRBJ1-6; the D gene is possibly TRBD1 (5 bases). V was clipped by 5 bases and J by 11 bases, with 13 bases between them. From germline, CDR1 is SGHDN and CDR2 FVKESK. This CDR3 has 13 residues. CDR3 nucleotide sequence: TGTGCCAGCAGCACACAATCGACAGCACCCCTCCACTTT. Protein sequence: CASSTQSTAPLHF. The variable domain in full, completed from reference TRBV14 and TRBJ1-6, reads EAGVTQFPSHSVIEKGQTVTLRCDPISGHDNLYWYRRVMGKEIKFLLHFVKESKQDESGMPNNRFLAERTGGTYSTLKVQPAELEDSGVYFCASSTQSTAPLHFGNGTRLTVT.

The CDR3: CASSQDRGLITEAFF. CDR3 DNA: TGCGCCAGCAGCCAAGACAGGGGTTTGATCACTGAAGCTTTCTTT. V is TRBV4-3 and J is TRBJ1-1, with a tentative D call TRBD1 (6 bases). Germline CDR1 is LGHNA and CDR2 is YSLEER. The CDR3 runs to 15 residues. The V end lost 0 bases, the J end lost 4 bases, and 12 bases lay between the germline ends.

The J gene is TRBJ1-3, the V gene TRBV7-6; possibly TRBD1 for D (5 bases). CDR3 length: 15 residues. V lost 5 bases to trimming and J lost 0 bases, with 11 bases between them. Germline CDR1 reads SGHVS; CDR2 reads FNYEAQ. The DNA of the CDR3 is TGTGCCAGCAGCCACGCAGGGAACTCTGGAAACACCATATATTTT. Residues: CASSHAGNSGNTIYF.

The CDR3 is CASSQNLAGEGTDTQYF. The CDR3 DNA follows: TGTGCCAGCTCACAAAACCTAGCGGGAGAAGGCACAGATACGCAGTATTTT. The chain employs TRBV18 and TRBJ2-3; TRBD2 matches 10 bases. With V trimmed by 4 bases and J by 1 base, 8 bases remained unmatched. From germline, CDR1 is KGHSH and CDR2 LQKENI. CDR3 size: 17 residues.

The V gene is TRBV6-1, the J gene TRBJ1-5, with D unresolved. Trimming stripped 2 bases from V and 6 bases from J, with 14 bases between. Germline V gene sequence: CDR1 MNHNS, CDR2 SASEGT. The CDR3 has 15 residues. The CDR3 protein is CASSENVGRPQPQHF. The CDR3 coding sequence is TGTGCCAGCAGTGAAAATGTCGGCAGGCCTCAGCCCCAGCATTTT.

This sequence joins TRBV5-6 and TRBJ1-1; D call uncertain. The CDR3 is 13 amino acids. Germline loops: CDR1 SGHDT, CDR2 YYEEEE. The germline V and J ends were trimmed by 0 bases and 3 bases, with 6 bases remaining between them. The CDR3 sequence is CASSLDIDTEAFF. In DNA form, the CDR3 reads TGTGCCAGCAGCTTGGACATCGACACTGAAGCTTTCTTT. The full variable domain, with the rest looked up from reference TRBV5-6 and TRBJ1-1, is DAGVTQSPTHLIKTRGQQVTLRCSPKSGHDTVSWYQQALGQGPQFIFQYYEEEERQRGNFPDRFSGHQFPNYSSELNVNALLLGDSALYLCASSLDIDTEAFFGQGTRLTVV.

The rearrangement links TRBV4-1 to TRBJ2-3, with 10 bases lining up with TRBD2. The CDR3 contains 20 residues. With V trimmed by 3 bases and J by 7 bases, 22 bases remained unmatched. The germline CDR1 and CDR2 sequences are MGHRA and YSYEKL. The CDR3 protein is CASSQPPLAGVRVWLNTQYF. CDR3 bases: TGCGCCAGCAGCCAGCCCCCCCTAGCGGGGGTAAGGGTTTGGTTAAATACGCAGTATTTT.

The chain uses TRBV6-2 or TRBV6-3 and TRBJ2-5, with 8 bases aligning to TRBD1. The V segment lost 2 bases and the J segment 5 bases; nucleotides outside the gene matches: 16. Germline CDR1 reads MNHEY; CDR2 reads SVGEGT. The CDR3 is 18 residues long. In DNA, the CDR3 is TGTGCCAGCAGTTACCCGTCGCAGGGGGCGCTGGAAATGGAGACCCAGTACTTC. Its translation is CASSYPSQGALEMETQYF.

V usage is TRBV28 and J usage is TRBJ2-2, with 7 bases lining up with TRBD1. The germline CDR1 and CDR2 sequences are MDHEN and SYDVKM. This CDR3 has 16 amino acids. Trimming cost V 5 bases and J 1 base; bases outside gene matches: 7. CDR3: CASSMFRTGNTGELFF. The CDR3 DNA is TGTGCCAGCAGTATGTTTCGGACAGGGAACACCGGGGAGCTGTTTTTT.

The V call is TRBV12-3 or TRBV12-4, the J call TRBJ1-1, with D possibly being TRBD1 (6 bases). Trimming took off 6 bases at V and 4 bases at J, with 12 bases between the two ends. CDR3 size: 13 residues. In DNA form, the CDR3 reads TGTGCCAGCAGACAGGGCCTGGGCACTGAAGCTTTCTTT. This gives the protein CASRQGLGTEAFF.

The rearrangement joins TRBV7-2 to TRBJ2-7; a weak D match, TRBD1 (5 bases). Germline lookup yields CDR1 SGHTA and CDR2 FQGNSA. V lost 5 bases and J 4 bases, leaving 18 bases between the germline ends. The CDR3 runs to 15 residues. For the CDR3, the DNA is TGTGCCAGCAGCACCACCTTGGGGCGCATGTACGAGCAGTACTTC. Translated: CASSTTLGRMYEQYF.

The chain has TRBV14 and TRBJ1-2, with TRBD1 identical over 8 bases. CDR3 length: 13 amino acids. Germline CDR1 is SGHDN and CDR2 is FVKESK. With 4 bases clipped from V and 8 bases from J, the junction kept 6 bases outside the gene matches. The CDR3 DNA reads TGTGCCAGCAGCCTAAGGACAGGGAGAGGCTACACCTTC. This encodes CASSLRTGRGYTF.

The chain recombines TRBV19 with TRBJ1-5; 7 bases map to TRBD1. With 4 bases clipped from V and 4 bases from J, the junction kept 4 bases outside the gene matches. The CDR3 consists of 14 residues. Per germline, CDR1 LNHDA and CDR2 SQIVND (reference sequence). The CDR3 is CASSTGQFNQPQHF. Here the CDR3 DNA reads TGTGCCAGTAGTACGGGACAGTTTAATCAGCCCCAGCATTTT.

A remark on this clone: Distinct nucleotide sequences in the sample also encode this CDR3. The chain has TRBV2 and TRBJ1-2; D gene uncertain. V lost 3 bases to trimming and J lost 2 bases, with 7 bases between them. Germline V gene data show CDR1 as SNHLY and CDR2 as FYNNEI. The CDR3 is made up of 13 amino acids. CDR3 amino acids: CASSDGENYGYTF. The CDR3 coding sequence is TGTGCCAGCAGTGACGGGGAGAACTATGGCTACACCTTC.